The TCR beta chain under discussion was sequenced for a study of T cell changes during pregnancy in multiple sclerosis (dated by TCRdb to about 2019). General notes on the study: The study looked at changes in the T cell repertoire across pregnancy in women with multiple sclerosis.

On this clone: Its antigen remains unidentified. Per-nucleotide qualities are absent, and no much larger clonotype sits a single base away.

For CDR1 and CDR2, the germline V gene lists MNHEY and SVGAGI. Relative to germline, V is 6 bases shorter and J is 3 bases shorter, with 15 bases between their ends. The CDR3 contains 14 residues, cysteine and phenylalanine counted. Only the CDR3 part of the read is kept: 42 bases, read in frame from the first base. Library preparation was by the immunoSEQ multiplex PCR assay. As stored in TCRdb, this immuneACCESS dataset retains in-frame rearrangements with V and J assigned. A fraction of the clones does not appear; measured against another copy, unresolved V genes explain less than half of the discrepancy, and the remainder lacks a known reason. This sample gives 80,000 to 100,000 clones in total; over 80% of them show up just once. Under 3% of the sample rests with the top ten.

Material: peripheral blood, obtained in the first trimester of pregnancy. This clonotype was sampled from a female donor with multiple sclerosis, enrolled in a pregnancy study. The chain couples TRBV6-5 to TRBJ2-7; TRBD2 is possibly the D segment (5 matching bases). In nucleotide form, the sequence is TGTGCCAGCAGCCCTGGACGCGGGTACTACGAGCAGTACTTC. It specifies CASSPGRGYYEQYF.